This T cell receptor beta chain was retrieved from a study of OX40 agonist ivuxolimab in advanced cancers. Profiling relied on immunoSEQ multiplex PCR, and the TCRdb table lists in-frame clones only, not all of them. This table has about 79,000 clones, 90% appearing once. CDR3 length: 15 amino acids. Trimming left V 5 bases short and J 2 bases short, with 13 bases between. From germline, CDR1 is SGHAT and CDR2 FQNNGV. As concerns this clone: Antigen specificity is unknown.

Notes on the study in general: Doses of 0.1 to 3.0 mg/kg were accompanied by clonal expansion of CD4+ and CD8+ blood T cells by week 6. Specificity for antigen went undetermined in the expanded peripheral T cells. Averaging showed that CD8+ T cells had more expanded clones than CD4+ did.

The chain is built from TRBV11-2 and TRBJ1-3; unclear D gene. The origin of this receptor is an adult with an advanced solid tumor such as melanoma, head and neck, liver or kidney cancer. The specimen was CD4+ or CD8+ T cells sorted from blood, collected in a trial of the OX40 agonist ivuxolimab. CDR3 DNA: TGTGCCAGCAGCCCCAGTGTGGACCCTGGAAACACCATATATTTT. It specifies CASSPSVDPGNTIYF.